This is a list of T cell receptor beta chains from one sample in a study of tumor and adjacent non-tumor tissue in lung cancer. A single record per CDR3 protein comes from TCRdb applying MiXCR to the multiplex PCR reads. This sample has over 110,000 distinct CDR3 sequences, with roughly 70% found just once. The specimen was lung tumor tissue. These receptors were taken from a man in his 60s with small cell lung cancer. The CDR3 runs from the conserved cysteine through the conserved F or W. D genes are given only for firm matches. The size field is filled for only some rows; it gives once, few, many or a size class.

>.|once|TRBJ2-1|TRBV5-6
TGTGCCAGCAGCTTGGGGCTGAACAATGAGCAGTCCTTC
CASSLGLNNEQSF
>.|.|TRBJ2-2|TRBV6-6
TGTGCCAGCAGTCGAACCCAACAGGTAAACGGGGAGCTGTTTTTT
CASSRTQQVNGELFF
>.|few|TRBJ1-4|TRBV6-5
TGTGCCAGCAGTTACAGTAGGAATTATAATGAAAAACTGTTTTTT
CASSYSRNYNEKLFF
>.|.|TRBJ2-5|TRBV11-3
TGTGCCGGCAGTCGCGCCATCCAAGAGACCCAGTACTTC
CAGSRAIQETQYF
>TRBD2|medium-sized|TRBJ2-5|TRBV20-1
TGCAGTGCTAGAGAGTATAGCGGGGAGCTTATGACCCAGTACTTC
CSAREYSGELMTQYF
>.|.|TRBJ1-2|TRBV5-6
TGTGCCAGCAGATTTTTGCGATCAGGAGCCCAGAGGGGCTACACCTTC
CASRFLRSGAQRGYTF
>TRBD2|.|TRBJ2-2|TRBV11-3
TGTACCAGCGGAACGAGGGCTAGCGGGAGCGGTACCGGGGAGCTGTTTTTT
CTSGTRASGSGTGELFF
>.|.|TRBJ1-1|TRBV20-1
TGCAGTGCTAGAGATTTGTATACTGAAGCCTTCTTT
CSARDLYTEAFF
>.|few|TRBJ2-1|TRBV20-1
TGCAGTGCAACAACAGCGGTTAGGGGTGAGCAGTTCTTC
CSATTAVRGEQFF
>TRBD1|.|TRBJ1-5|TRBV6-5
TGTGCCAGCAGCAGGGGGGACAACAATCAGCCCCAGCATTTT
CASSRGDNNQPQHF
>.|once|TRBJ2-3|TRBV11-2
TGTGTCAGCAGCCCGAAACAAAATAAGCAGTATTTT
CVSSPKQNKQYF
>TRBD1|.|TRBJ2-2|TRBV11-2
TGTGCCAGCAGCCCCCTAGATGGAGGTACAGGGGATCTGTTTTTT
CASSPLDGGTGDLFF
>.|few|TRBJ2-2|TRBV20-1
TGCAGTGCTAGAGAGGGTGCTGGCACCGGGGAGCTGTTTTTT
CSAREGAGTGELFF
>.|.|TRBJ2-7|TRBV5-6
TGTGCCAGCAACTCGGGGTTCGAGCAGTACTTC
CASNSGFEQYF
>TRBD1|.|TRBJ1-1|TRBV29-1
TGCAGCGTTGGATTGCAGGGGGCAGCTTTCTTT
CSVGLQGAAFF
>TRBD2|few|TRBJ2-1|TRBV20-1
TGCAGTGCTAGAGCCGGGACTAGCGGGAACTACAATGAGCAGTTCTTC
CSARAGTSGNYNEQFF
>TRBD2|.|TRBJ2-1|TRBV28
TGTGCCAGCATTCTGACTAGCGGGTACAATGAGCAGTTCTTC
CASILTSGYNEQFF
>.|few|TRBJ2-2|TRBV12-3/TRBV12-4
TGTGCCAGCAGTTTAGTCCCTCGGGGGACCGGGGAGCTGTTTTTT
CASSLVPRGTGELFF
>TRBD2|.|TRBJ2-1|TRBV7-8
TGTGCCAGCAGCTTAGCGAGACTAGCGGGACCCCCCTTC
CASSLARLAGPPF
>TRBD2|few|TRBJ2-3|TRBV11-3
TGTGCCAGCAATTTAGCGGGAAGCACAGATACGCAGTATTTT
CASNLAGSTDTQYF
>.|many|TRBJ1-2|TRBV28
TGTGCCACCATTACGACAGGTTACTATGGCTACACCTTC
CATITTGYYGYTF
>.|.|TRBJ2-2|TRBV6-1
TGTGCCAGCTGTCCCGGTTGGGGGGTTGACACCGGGGAGCTGTTTTTT
CASCPGWGVDTGELFF
>.|many|TRBJ1-3|TRBV6-5
TGTGCCAGCAGTTACTCGTCAGGGACTGGAAACACCATATATTTT
CASSYSSGTGNTIYF
>TRBD2|.|TRBJ2-3|TRBV5-6
TGTGCCAGCAGCCAATTAGCGGGAGCAAGAGATATGCAGTATTTT
CASSQLAGARDMQYF
>.|many|TRBJ1-6|TRBV20-1
TGCAGTGCTAGAGCTCGAGGGGGGTTTAATTCACCCCTCCACTTT
CSARARGGFNSPLHF
>.|few|TRBJ2-3|TRBV12-3/TRBV12-4
TGTACCAGCAGCCATAGACTAGGTCCAGATACGCAGTATTTT
CTSSHRLGPDTQYF
>.|many|TRBJ2-3|TRBV4-2
TGTGCCAGCAGCCAAGATCCGAGGGAAGGGGGCACAGATACGCAGTATTTT
CASSQDPREGGTDTQYF
>TRBD1|few|TRBJ1-1|TRBV5-6
TGTGCCAGCAGCTTCCCGGACAGGGGGAGGACTGAAGCTTTCTTT
CASSFPDRGRTEAFF
>TRBD1|.|TRBJ1-5|TRBV19
TGTGCCAGTAGTAAAGACAGGGGCAATCAGCCCCAGCATTTT
CASSKDRGNQPQHF